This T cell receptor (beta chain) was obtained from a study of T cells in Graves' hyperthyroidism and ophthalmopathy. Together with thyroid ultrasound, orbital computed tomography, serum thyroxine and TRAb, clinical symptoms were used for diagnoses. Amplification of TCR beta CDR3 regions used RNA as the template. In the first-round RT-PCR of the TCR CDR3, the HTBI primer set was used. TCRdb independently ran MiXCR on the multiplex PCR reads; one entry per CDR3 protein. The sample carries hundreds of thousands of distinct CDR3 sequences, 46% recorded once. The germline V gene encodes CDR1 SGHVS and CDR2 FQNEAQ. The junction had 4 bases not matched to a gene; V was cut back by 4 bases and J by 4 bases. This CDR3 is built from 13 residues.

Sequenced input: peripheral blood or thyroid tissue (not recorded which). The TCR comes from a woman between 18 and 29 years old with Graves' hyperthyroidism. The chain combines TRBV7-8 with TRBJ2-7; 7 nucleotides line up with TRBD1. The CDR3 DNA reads TGTGCCAGCAGCTACCACAGGGGTTACGAGCAGTACTTC. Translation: CASSYHRGYEQYF.